These T cell receptor beta chains were read from a single sample in a study of identical twins. TCRdb re-analysed the 5' RACE reads in MiXCR, keeping a single row per CDR3 protein. The sample has around 480,000 distinct CDR3 sequences; 12% to 15% are singletons. This same sample was also part of a study on yellow fever vaccine responses in identical twins.

The sequenced sample consisted of CD4+ T cells sorted from blood. The receptors here all came from a woman between 18 and 30 years old in good health. CDR3s include the opening cysteine and the closing phenylalanine or tryptophan. Fields, in order: CDR3 protein, CDR3 DNA, D gene, clone size, V gene, J gene. A D gene is named only where the DNA matches it firmly. Size is stated for part of the rows, as once, few or many counts, or as a class when the clone is expanded.

CDR3 protein: CASSRTDISYNEQFF
CDR3 DNA: TGTGCCAGCAGTAGGACTGACATCTCCTACAATGAGCAGTTCTTC
D gene: .
clone size: .
V gene: TRBV6-1
J gene: TRBJ2-1

CDR3 protein: CASRSTGRQETQYF
CDR3 DNA: TGTGCCAGCAGGTCTACGGGACGGCAAGAGACCCAGTACTTC
D gene: .
clone size: few
V gene: TRBV7-9
J gene: TRBJ2-5

CDR3 protein: CASSQPGQGAYGANVLTF
CDR3 DNA: TGTGCCAGCAGCCAACCGGGACAGGGGGCCTATGGGGCCAACGTCCTGACTTTC
D gene: TRBD1
clone size: .
V gene: TRBV11-1
J gene: TRBJ2-6

CDR3 protein: CASSPLYLTEAFF
CDR3 DNA: TGTGCCAGCAGTCCCCTATATTTGACTGAAGCTTTCTTT
D gene: .
clone size: .
V gene: TRBV28
J gene: TRBJ1-1

CDR3 protein: CASSLAEGNSDTQYF
CDR3 DNA: TGTGCCAGCAGCTTGGCGGAGGGAAACTCAGATACGCAGTATTTT
D gene: .
clone size: .
V gene: TRBV5-5
J gene: TRBJ2-3

CDR3 protein: CSAKPDKYEQYF
CDR3 DNA: TGCAGTGCTAAACCGGACAAGTACGAGCAGTACTTC
D gene: .
clone size: few
V gene: TRBV20-1
J gene: TRBJ2-7

CDR3 protein: CASTQLDADTGELFF
CDR3 DNA: TGCGCCAGCACCCAGCTTGATGCGGACACCGGGGAGCTGTTTTTT
D gene: .
clone size: .
V gene: TRBV5-1
J gene: TRBJ2-2

CDR3 protein: CASSFDSNQPQHF
CDR3 DNA: TGTGCCAGCAGTTTTGATAGCAATCAGCCCCAGCATTTT
D gene: .
clone size: many
V gene: TRBV12-3/TRBV12-4
J gene: TRBJ1-5

CDR3 protein: CASSTGLAGVIDEQFF
CDR3 DNA: TGCGCCAGCAGCACCGGACTAGCGGGAGTCATAGATGAGCAGTTCTTC
D gene: TRBD2
clone size: many
V gene: TRBV5-1
J gene: TRBJ2-1

CDR3 protein: CASSLQGTGYAGELFF
CDR3 DNA: TGTGCCAGCAGCCTACAGGGGACAGGGTACGCCGGGGAGCTGTTTTTT
D gene: TRBD1
clone size: .
V gene: TRBV3-1
J gene: TRBJ2-2

CDR3 protein: CASTLGLKTDTQYF
CDR3 DNA: TGTGCCAGCACCCTGGGACTAAAGACAGATACGCAGTATTTT
D gene: TRBD2
clone size: .
V gene: TRBV7-2
J gene: TRBJ2-3

CDR3 protein: CASSRQSLNTEAFF
CDR3 DNA: TGTGCCAGCAGTAGACAGAGTCTGAACACTGAAGCTTTCTTT
D gene: .
clone size: few
V gene: TRBV12-3/TRBV12-4
J gene: TRBJ1-1

CDR3 protein: CASSYPGLADEQYF
CDR3 DNA: TGTGCCAGCAGTTACCCTGGACTAGCGGATGAGCAGTACTTC
D gene: TRBD2
clone size: .
V gene: TRBV6-2/TRBV6-3
J gene: TRBJ2-7

CDR3 protein: CASSRAGNYEQYF
CDR3 DNA: TGCGCCAGCAGCCGGGCAGGGAATTACGAGCAGTACTTC
D gene: .
clone size: few
V gene: TRBV4-1
J gene: TRBJ2-7

CDR3 protein: CASSPEDSYYGYTF
CDR3 DNA: TGTGCCAGCAGCCCCGAGGACAGCTACTATGGCTACACCTTC
D gene: .
clone size: few
V gene: TRBV7-9
J gene: TRBJ1-2

CDR3 protein: CASSPLAGPFF
CDR3 DNA: TGTGCCAGCTCACCACTGGCAGGGCCTTTCTTC
D gene: .
clone size: .
V gene: TRBV18
J gene: TRBJ2-1

CDR3 protein: CASRAEPPSYEQYF
CDR3 DNA: TGCGCCAGCCGTGCCGAGCCCCCCTCCTACGAGCAGTACTTC
D gene: .
clone size: few
V gene: TRBV5-1
J gene: TRBJ2-7

CDR3 protein: CSASVLGRDPVETQYF
CDR3 DNA: TGCAGTGCTAGCGTGTTAGGCAGGGACCCCGTCGAGACCCAGTACTTC
D gene: .
clone size: .
V gene: TRBV20-1
J gene: TRBJ2-5

CDR3 protein: CASSQDQRSYTF
CDR3 DNA: TGTGCCAGCAGCCAAGATCAGAGGAGCTACACCTTC
D gene: .
clone size: .
V gene: TRBV3-1
J gene: TRBJ1-2

CDR3 protein: CASSHTGPSGANVLTF
CDR3 DNA: TGTGCCAGCAGTCATACAGGCCCCTCTGGGGCCAACGTCCTGACTTTC
D gene: .
clone size: many
V gene: TRBV12-3/TRBV12-4
J gene: TRBJ2-6

CDR3 protein: CASSLVLIGNEQFF
CDR3 DNA: TGTGCCAGCAGCTTAGTACTAATTGGGAATGAGCAGTTCTTC
D gene: .
clone size: many
V gene: TRBV11-2
J gene: TRBJ2-1

CDR3 protein: CASRPTGGGETQYF
CDR3 DNA: TGTGCCAGCAGACCCACAGGGGGCGGGGAGACCCAGTACTTC
D gene: TRBD1
clone size: few
V gene: TRBV12-3/TRBV12-4
J gene: TRBJ2-5

CDR3 protein: CASSLMGFGQPQHF
CDR3 DNA: TGTGCCAGCAGCTTAATGGGTTTTGGTCAGCCCCAGCATTTT
D gene: .
clone size: few
V gene: TRBV7-9
J gene: TRBJ1-5

CDR3 protein: CASSFGTGRTGNEQFF
CDR3 DNA: TGTGCCAGCAGTTTTGGGACAGGCCGGACGGGCAATGAGCAGTTCTTC
D gene: TRBD1
clone size: .
V gene: TRBV6-5
J gene: TRBJ2-1

CDR3 protein: CASSRDLAPGSDEKLFF
CDR3 DNA: TGTGCCAGCAGCCGCGATTTGGCCCCAGGGTCGGATGAAAAACTGTTTTTT
D gene: .
clone size: many
V gene: TRBV4-2
J gene: TRBJ1-4

CDR3 protein: CASSQGQGPTDTQYF
CDR3 DNA: TGTGCCAGCAGCCAAGGACAGGGTCCTACAGATACGCAGTATTTT
D gene: TRBD1
clone size: few
V gene: TRBV3-1
J gene: TRBJ2-3

CDR3 protein: CASSLAGIGGALDTQYF
CDR3 DNA: TGTGCCAGCAGCTTAGCGGGAATCGGGGGGGCCTTAGATACGCAGTATTTT
D gene: TRBD2
clone size: .
V gene: TRBV7-2
J gene: TRBJ2-3

CDR3 protein: CSVRTGGQETQYF
CDR3 DNA: TGCAGCGTTCGGACAGGCGGGCAAGAGACCCAGTACTTC
D gene: TRBD1
clone size: many
V gene: TRBV29-1
J gene: TRBJ2-5

CDR3 protein: CASSPLSEGTQYF
CDR3 DNA: TGTGCCAGCTCACCACTAAGCGAAGGGACCCAGTACTTC
D gene: .
clone size: .
V gene: TRBV18
J gene: TRBJ2-5

CDR3 protein: CASKAGTSGIGHDEQFF
CDR3 DNA: TGTGCCAGCAAAGCCGGAACTAGCGGGATCGGGCACGATGAGCAGTTCTTC
D gene: TRBD2
clone size: few
V gene: TRBV12-3/TRBV12-4
J gene: TRBJ2-1

CDR3 protein: CASSPVGFGGNEKLFF
CDR3 DNA: TGTGCCAGCTCACCGGTCGGATTTGGGGGTAATGAAAAACTGTTTTTT
D gene: .
clone size: .
V gene: TRBV18
J gene: TRBJ1-4

CDR3 protein: CASSSETAGRFYGYTF
CDR3 DNA: TGTGCCAGTAGTTCAGAGACAGCGGGGAGGTTCTATGGCTACACCTTC
D gene: .
clone size: .
V gene: TRBV19
J gene: TRBJ1-2

CDR3 protein: CASSPSGGLNNEQFF
CDR3 DNA: TGCGCCAGCAGCCCTAGCGGGGGGCTAAACAATGAGCAGTTCTTC
D gene: TRBD2
clone size: .
V gene: TRBV5-1
J gene: TRBJ2-1

CDR3 protein: CASSPPGGSEAFF
CDR3 DNA: TGTGCCAGCAGCCCCCCCGGGGGGTCGGAAGCTTTCTTT
D gene: .
clone size: .
V gene: TRBV5-5
J gene: TRBJ1-1

CDR3 protein: CASSMWTSGGRGDTQYF
CDR3 DNA: TGTGCCAGCAGCATGTGGACTAGCGGGGGGAGGGGAGATACGCAGTATTTT
D gene: TRBD2
clone size: few
V gene: TRBV4-2
J gene: TRBJ2-3

CDR3 protein: CASSETSATSYEQYF
CDR3 DNA: TGCGCCAGCAGTGAGACTAGCGCCACATCATACGAGCAGTACTTC
D gene: TRBD2
clone size: .
V gene: TRBV10-1
J gene: TRBJ2-7

CDR3 protein: CATSRESGLSYEQYF
CDR3 DNA: TGTGCCACCAGCAGAGAGTCAGGACTCTCCTACGAGCAGTACTTC
D gene: .
clone size: .
V gene: TRBV15
J gene: TRBJ2-7

CDR3 protein: CATQRGYYTDTQYF
CDR3 DNA: TGTGCCACGCAGCGGGGGTATTACACAGATACGCAGTATTTT
D gene: TRBD2
clone size: few
V gene: TRBV15
J gene: TRBJ2-3

CDR3 protein: CASSQESGLAGYNEQFF
CDR3 DNA: TGTGCCAGCAGCCAAGAAAGTGGACTAGCGGGGTACAATGAGCAGTTCTTC
D gene: TRBD2
clone size: few
V gene: TRBV4-2
J gene: TRBJ2-1

CDR3 protein: CASSSVRRATDTQYF
CDR3 DNA: TGTGCCAGCAGCTCCGTTCGGAGGGCCACAGATACGCAGTATTTT
D gene: .
clone size: .
V gene: TRBV7-2
J gene: TRBJ2-3

CDR3 protein: CASSPGTSYIEQYF
CDR3 DNA: TGTGCCAGCAGTCCCGGGACTAGTTATATCGAGCAGTACTTC
D gene: TRBD2
clone size: .
V gene: TRBV12-3/TRBV12-4
J gene: TRBJ2-7

CDR3 protein: CASRNRGLDTDTQYF
CDR3 DNA: TGTGCCAGCAGGAACAGGGGGCTCGACACAGATACGCAGTATTTT
D gene: TRBD1
clone size: .
V gene: TRBV2
J gene: TRBJ2-3

CDR3 protein: CSARLASTDTQYF
CDR3 DNA: TGCAGTGCTAGACTAGCTAGCACAGATACGCAGTATTTT
D gene: .
clone size: .
V gene: TRBV20-1
J gene: TRBJ2-3

CDR3 protein: CAISHEPYEQYF
CDR3 DNA: TGTGCCATCAGCCATGAACCATACGAGCAGTACTTC
D gene: .
clone size: few
V gene: TRBV10-3
J gene: TRBJ2-7

CDR3 protein: CASSLAGPPEDTQYF
CDR3 DNA: TGCGCCAGCAGCTTGGCTGGGCCCCCCGAAGATACGCAGTATTTT
D gene: .
clone size: .
V gene: TRBV5-1
J gene: TRBJ2-3

CDR3 protein: CASSYGGTTGADEQYF
CDR3 DNA: TGTGCCAGCAGTTACGGGGGCACAACGGGCGCCGACGAGCAGTACTTC
D gene: .
clone size: .
V gene: TRBV6-5
J gene: TRBJ2-7

CDR3 protein: CASSRTSGRKPYNEQFF
CDR3 DNA: TGTGCCAGCAGTCGGACTAGCGGGAGGAAACCCTACAATGAGCAGTTCTTC
D gene: TRBD2
clone size: .
V gene: TRBV3-1
J gene: TRBJ2-1

CDR3 protein: CASRSPGGTQYF
CDR3 DNA: TGTGCCAGCAGGTCGCCCGGAGGGACCCAGTACTTC
D gene: .
clone size: .
V gene: TRBV9
J gene: TRBJ2-5

CDR3 protein: CAWSSADRLLWPQHF
CDR3 DNA: TGTGCCTGGAGTTCCGCAGACAGGCTGTTATGGCCCCAGCATTTT
D gene: .
clone size: .
V gene: TRBV30
J gene: TRBJ1-5

CDR3 protein: CASSFTGANVLTF
CDR3 DNA: TGTGCCAGCAGCTTTACAGGGGCCAACGTCCTGACTTTC
D gene: .
clone size: .
V gene: TRBV7-2
J gene: TRBJ2-6